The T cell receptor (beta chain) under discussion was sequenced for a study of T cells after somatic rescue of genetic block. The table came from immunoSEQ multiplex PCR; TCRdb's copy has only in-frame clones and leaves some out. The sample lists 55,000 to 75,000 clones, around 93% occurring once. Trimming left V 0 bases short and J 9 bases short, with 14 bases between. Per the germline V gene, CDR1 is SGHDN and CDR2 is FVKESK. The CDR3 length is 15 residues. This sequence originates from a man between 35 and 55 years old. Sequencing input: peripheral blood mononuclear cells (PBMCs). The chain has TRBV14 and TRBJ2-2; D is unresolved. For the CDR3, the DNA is TGTGCCAGCAGCCAAGATCACCAGACGGACCGGGAGCTGTTTTTT. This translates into CASSQDHQTDRELFF.